Listed here is a single T cell receptor (beta chain). The data are from a study of T cell changes during pregnancy in multiple sclerosis. The CDR3 loop spans 13 amino acids. In germline, CDR1 is LNHDA, CDR2 SQIVND (reference sequence). V was shortened by 1 base and J by 5 bases, with 6 bases between the two germline ends. Generated by immunoSEQ multiplex PCR, the TCRdb table keeps only in-frame clones and is missing some. There are fewer than 65,000 clones in the sample; 91% occur only once, and around 0.9% lies in the top ten. The TCR comes from a female donor with multiple sclerosis, enrolled in a pregnancy study. The starting material was peripheral blood, obtained before pregnancy. The V gene is TRBV19, the J gene TRBJ2-1; no clear D gene. This CDR3 is CASSIGLNNEQFF. The CDR3 DNA reads as TGTGCCAGTAGTATAGGACTGAACAATGAGCAGTTCTTC.